This paragraph reports one T cell receptor beta chain. The antigen is unknown. This sample is part of a study of OX40 agonist ivuxolimab in advanced cancers. Method: immunoSEQ multiplex PCR; TCRdb's copy keeps in-frame clones and lacks some. The data show more than 50,000 clones, 85% seen once. The V and J ends lost 1 base and 1 base, in that order; junction bases with no gene match: 4. This CDR3 spans 17 amino acids. Looked up from germline, CDR1 is SGDLS and CDR2 is YYNGEE. Study-wide findings and caveats: Clones of CD4+ and CD8+ blood T cells grew by week 6 at doses of 0.1 to 3.0 mg/kg.

This TCR was sampled from an adult with an advanced solid tumor such as melanoma, head and neck, liver or kidney cancer. This chain connects TRBV9 to TRBJ1-4; 10 bases are a match to TRBD1. Sequencing used CD4+ or CD8+ T cells sorted from blood, obtained in a trial of the OX40 agonist ivuxolimab. CDR3 sequence reads: CASSVSRDRGTNEKLFF. Here the CDR3 DNA reads TGTGCCAGCAGCGTATCCCGGGACAGGGGAACTAATGAAAAACTGTTTTTT. The full variable domain, with the rest looked up from reference TRBV9 and TRBJ1-4, is DSGVTQTPKHLITATGQRVTLRCSPRSGDLSVYWYQQSLDQGLQFLIQYYNGEERAKGNILERFSAQQFPDLHSELNLSSLELGDSALYFCASSVSRDRGTNEKLFFGSGTQLSVL.